One sample yielded the 32 T cell receptor beta chains listed below, sequenced in a study of radiotherapy plus CTLA-4 blockade in lung cancer. Clones were sequenced by immunoSEQ multiplex PCR, and TCRdb holds only the in-frame ones, with some missing. Here the sample spans approximately 47,000 clones, 82% being singletons. The specimen comprised peripheral blood, sampled from a patient treated with radiotherapy plus ipilimumab. Source of these receptors: a human donor with non-small cell lung cancer who had stable disease on radiotherapy plus ipilimumab.

The rearrangement joins TRBV2 to TRBJ2-5; TRBD2 matches 7 bases. After removal of 4 bases from V and 5 bases from J, the junction contained 7 bases not matched to a gene. The CDR3 is 14 amino acids. CDR1 SNHLY and CDR2 FYNNEI come from the germline V gene. CDR3 residues: CASSGTREVETQYF. For the CDR3, the DNA is TGTGCCAGCAGTGGGACTAGGGAAGTTGAGACCCAGTACTTC.

V usage is TRBV28 and J usage is TRBJ2-2; a possible D gene is TRBD1 (6 bases). V was pared by 10 bases and J by 6 bases, with 12 bases between. CDR1 MDHEN and CDR2 SYDVKM come from the germline V gene. The CDR3 sequence is 12 residues long. CDR3 region: CATHRASGELFF. In DNA, the CDR3 is TGTGCCACCCACAGGGCGTCCGGGGAGCTGTTTTTT. The variable domain in full, with the rest retrieved from reference TRBV28 and TRBJ2-2, is DVKVTQSSRYLVKRTGEKVFLECVQDMDHENMFWYRQDPGLGLRLIYFSYDVKMKEKGDIPEGYSVSREKKERFSLILESASTNQTSMYLCATHRASGELFFGEGSRLTVL.

The count of this clone is one. The J gene is TRBJ1-1, the V gene TRBV2; 9 positions match TRBD1. This CDR3 spans 16 amino acids. Germline V gives CDR1 SNHLY, CDR2 FYNNEI. Losses at the gene ends were 2 bases for V and 1 base for J; bases not matched to a gene: 5. The CDR3 coding sequence is TGTGCCAGCAGTGAATCCCCGGGACAGGGGAACACTGAAGCTTTCTTT. The encoded protein is CASSESPGQGNTEAFF. Complete variable domain (other parts from reference TRBV2 and TRBJ1-1): EPEVTQTPSHQVTQMGQEVILRCVPISNHLYFYWYRQILGQKVEFLVSFYNNEISEKSEIFDDQFSVERPDGSNFTLKIRSTKLEDSAMYFCASSESPGQGNTEAFFGQGTRLTVV.

In its sample, this clone was seen a few times. The chain links TRBV4-2 to TRBJ2-5; 8 bases map to TRBD1. This CDR3 region has 15 residues. Germline loops: CDR1 LGHNA, CDR2 YNFKEQ. V trimming: 1 base; J trimming: 1 base; junction bases outside the gene matches: 2. CDR3 sequence: CASSQVDRGQETQYF. The DNA for the CDR3 is TGTGCCAGCAGCCAAGTTGACAGGGGCCAAGAGACCCAGTACTTC.

This rearrangement joins TRBV30 to TRBJ2-5; no clear D gene. Germline loops: CDR1 GTSNPN, CDR2 SVGIG (reference sequence). The ends were cut back, 0 bases at V and 5 bases at J, with 7 bases in the middle. The CDR3 covers 12 residues. The CDR3 loop reads CAWSVGVETQYF. In nucleotides, the CDR3 is TGTGCCTGGAGTGTCGGAGTGGAGACCCAGTACTTC.

In its sample, this clone was seen a few times. The rearrangement links TRBV10-1 to TRBJ2-1; 9 bases fit TRBD2. The germline gives CDR1 WNHNN, CDR2 SYGVQD (reference sequence). The CDR3 contains 15 residues. V shed 9 bases and J 2 bases; nucleotides not matched to a gene: 8. The CDR3 DNA sequence: TGCGCCAGAGAAGACGCTAGCGGGACCTACAATGAGCAGTTCTTC. It is translated as CAREDASGTYNEQFF.

CDR3 sequence reads: CASSVAGLAGDEQYF. The CDR3, as DNA: TGTGCCAGCAGCGTAGCCGGACTAGCGGGAGATGAGCAGTACTTC. The chain employs TRBV9 and TRBJ2-7; 13 nucleotides match TRBD2. The germline gives CDR1 SGDLS, CDR2 YYNGEE. This CDR3 has 15 amino acids. After removal of 0 bases from V and 7 bases from J, the junction contained 4 bases not matched to a gene.

This clone came up once. The genes are TRBV10-2 and TRBJ2-1; D is uncertain. Per the germline V gene, CDR1 is WSHSY and CDR2 is SAAADI. This CDR3 has 15 residues. V lost 4 bases and J 0 bases, leaving 10 bases between the germline ends. The CDR3 here is CASSGNRVSYNEQFF. The CDR3 nucleotides are TGCGCCAGCAGTGGTAACAGAGTCTCCTACAATGAGCAGTTCTTC.

CDR3 DNA: TGTGCCAGCAGCCAACTCCGAACTAATGAAAAACTGTTTTTT. This codes for CASSQLRTNEKLFF. The chain employs TRBV7-6 and TRBJ1-4, with D unclear. The CDR3 is 14 amino acids. Trimming shortened V by 5 bases and J by 1 base, and 8 bases separated the two germline ends. Per the germline V gene, CDR1 is SGHVS and CDR2 is FNYEAQ.

This clone is a singleton in its sample. The rearrangement links TRBV7-9 to TRBJ1-2; 7 positions match TRBD1. The length of the CDR3 is 14 residues. Germline loops: CDR1 SEHNR, CDR2 FQNEAQ (reference sequence). V shed 2 bases, J shed 4 bases, and the junction held 4 bases outside the gene matches. This CDR3 reads CASSLRTGVYGYTF. CDR3 nucleotides: TGTGCCAGCAGCTTACGTACAGGGGTCTATGGCTACACCTTC. Supplemented by reference TRBV7-9 and TRBJ1-2, the full variable domain reads DTGVSQNPRHKITKRGQNVTFRCDPISEHNRLYWYRQTLGQGPEFLTYFQNEAQLEKSRLLSDRFSAERPKGSFSTLEIQRTEQGDSAMYLCASSLRTGVYGYTFGSGTRLTVV.

This clone was detected only a few times. The CDR3 protein is CASSSIAGGPSDTQYF. CDR3 DNA: TGTGCCAGCAGCTCGATAGCGGGAGGGCCGTCGGATACGCAGTATTTT. The V call is TRBV7-9, the J call TRBJ2-3; TRBD2 matches at 11 bases. Germline CDR1 and CDR2: SEHNR and FQNEAQ (reference sequence). The CDR3 loop spans 16 amino acids. V lost 4 bases and J lost 6; bases outside the gene matches: 9.

The table lists this clone with a few counts. The chain employs TRBV27 and TRBJ1-1; D gene uncertain. Trimming left V 8 bases short and J 3 bases short, with 16 bases between. Looked up from germline, CDR1 is MNHEY and CDR2 is SMNVEV (reference sequence). The CDR3 is 14 residues long. DNA for the CDR3: TGTGCCAGCGGAAGAGGATGGGGAGACACTGAAGCTTTCTTT. It specifies CASGRGWGDTEAFF.

The chain carries TRBV7-3 and TRBJ2-5; 10 bases are a match to TRBD2. Per the germline V gene, CDR1 is SGHTA and CDR2 is FQGTGA. The CDR3 has 16 amino acids. Unmatched junction bases numbered 7, after V lost 2 bases and J lost 4 bases. The CDR3 protein is CASSLRASGRRETQYF. CDR3 bases: TGTGCCAGCAGCTTACGGGCTAGCGGGAGACGAGAGACCCAGTACTTC.

The J gene is TRBJ2-6, the V gene TRBV7-6; D ambiguous. Germline CDR1 is SGHVS and CDR2 is FNYEAQ. The V and J ends lost 3 bases and 1 base respectively, with 7 bases between them. The CDR3 extends over 15 amino acids. The CDR3 nucleotides read TGTGCCAGCAGCTTTGAACAGTCTGGGGCCAACGTCCTGACTTTC. It translates to CASSFEQSGANVLTF.

J is TRBJ1-4 and V is TRBV4-1; possible D gene TRBD1, 5 bases. Germline V lookup: CDR1 MGHRA, CDR2 YSYEKL. This CDR3 comprises 14 residues. Trimming took off 4 bases at V and 3 bases at J, with 9 bases between the two ends. For the CDR3, the DNA is TGCGCCAGCAGCCGGGGCAGGGCTAATGAAAAACTGTTTTTT. Translated: CASSRGRANEKLFF.

The chain employs TRBV18 and TRBJ1-5; 9 bases align to TRBD1. This CDR3 has 15 amino acids. Germline V gives CDR1 KGHSH, CDR2 LQKENI. J was trimmed by 5 bases and V by 0 bases; bases with no gene match: 2. CDR3 DNA sequence: TGTGCCAGCTCACCACCGGGACAGGGTTATCAGCCCCAGCATTTT. Its protein is CASSPPGQGYQPQHF.

The chain has TRBV2 and TRBJ1-5; TRBD1 aligns across 9 bases. The V segment lost 7 bases and the J segment 7 bases; nucleotides outside the gene matches: 5. Germline V gene sequence: CDR1 SNHLY, CDR2 FYNNEI. CDR3 length equals 13 residues. The CDR3 bases are TGTGCCAGCACTTGGGACAGGGCGCAGCCCCAGCATTTT. Amino acids: CASTWDRAQPQHF.

J is TRBJ2-6 and V is TRBV5-6, with D possibly matching TRBD2 (5 bases). Germline CDR1 is SGHDT and CDR2 is YYEEEE. This CDR3 region has 18 residues. Trimming shortened V by 5 bases and J by 3 bases, and 21 bases separated the two germline ends. The DNA of the CDR3 is TGTGCCAGCAGTCCCACGGCCGGGAACTTCGGTGGGGCCAACGTCCTGACTTTC. Translation gives CASSPTAGNFGGANVLTF.

The rearrangement links TRBV9 to TRBJ1-3; the match to TRBD1 covers 8 bases. This CDR3 region has 14 residues. Losses at the gene ends were 3 bases for V and 4 bases for J; bases not matched to a gene: 3. CDR1 and CDR2 from the germline V gene are SGDLS and YYNGEE. The CDR3 DNA sequence: TGTGCCAGCAGCGGGACAGGGTCAGGAAACACCATATATTTT. It specifies CASSGTGSGNTIYF.

The J gene is TRBJ2-1, the V gene TRBV27, with TRBD2 identical over 7 bases. Germline V gene lookup returns CDR1 MNHEY and CDR2 SMNVEV (reference sequence). Trimming removed 5 bases from V and 3 bases from J; junction bases left unmatched: 7. The CDR3 is 15 amino acids. The CDR3 region has the DNA TGTGCCAGCAGTCGAGAAGCGGGATTCTACAATGAGCAGTTCTTC. Translated, it gives CASSREAGFYNEQFF.

This clone was recorded a few times. This chain uses TRBV29-1 with TRBJ1-2; D remains unclear. Germline V gene sequence: CDR1 SQVTM, CDR2 ANQGSEA. The CDR3 totals 11 residues. V lost 5 bases and J 4 bases, leaving 8 bases between the germline ends. CDR3 sequence (DNA): TGCAGCGTTTACTCTTCCTATGGCTACACCTTC. It codes for CSVYSSYGYTF.

V and J are TRBV15 and TRBJ2-7; possibly TRBD2 for D (5 bases). CDR3 size: 15 residues. Trimming cost V 0 bases and J 0 bases, with 9 bases left between them. Germline V CDR1 and CDR2: LNHNV, YYDKDF (reference sequence). CDR3 bases: TGTGCCACCAGCAGAGAGAGCGGCCGCTCCTACGAGCAGTACTTC. As protein: CATSRESGRSYEQYF.

The gene calls are TRBV28 and TRBJ1-2, with 8 bases aligning to TRBD1. Germline trimming cut 6 bases from V and 4 bases from J; bases unmatched to any gene: 10. The CDR3 runs 15 residues. The germline gives CDR1 MDHEN, CDR2 SYDVKM. This CDR3 is CASSSTRTGTYGYTF. The CDR3 DNA reads as TGTGCCAGCAGCTCTACGAGGACAGGGACCTATGGCTACACCTTC.

The V call is TRBV30, the J call TRBJ2-7; no clear D gene. The V gene's germline CDR1 is GTSNPN and CDR2 SVGIG (reference sequence). This CDR3 is built from 12 residues. V was clipped by 1 base and J by 2 bases, with 6 bases between them. CDR3 loop: CAWSDTAYEQYF. The CDR3 nucleotides read TGTGCCTGGAGTGACACCGCCTACGAGCAGTACTTC.

The chain combines TRBV7-6 with TRBJ2-1; 10 nucleotides line up with TRBD2. Germline V gene data show CDR1 as SGHVS and CDR2 as FNYEAQ. This CDR3 region has 15 residues. With V trimmed by 5 bases and J by 6 bases, 7 bases remained unmatched. The CDR3 sequence is CASSLWTSGLNEQFF. For the CDR3, the DNA is TGTGCCAGCAGCCTCTGGACTAGCGGACTCAATGAGCAGTTCTTC. Full variable domain (remainder filled in from reference TRBV7-6 and TRBJ2-1): GAGVSQSPRYKVTKRGQDVALRCDPISGHVSLYWYRQALGQGPEFLTYFNYEAQQDKSGLPNDRFSAERPEGSISTLTIQRTEQRDSAMYRCASSLWTSGLNEQFFGPGTRLTVL.

This chain joins TRBV5-4 and TRBJ1-2; D is uncertain. Trimming removed 4 bases from V and 2 bases from J, with 6 bases in between. Germline V gene sequence: CDR1 SGHNT, CDR2 YYREEE (reference sequence). This CDR3 region has 12 residues. The CDR3: CASSLGNYGYTF. The CDR3 bases are TGTGCCAGCAGCCTCGGGAACTATGGCTACACCTTC.

The chain combines TRBV28 with TRBJ1-2; D is perhaps TRBD1 (5 bases). Germline values: CDR1 MDHEN, CDR2 SYDVKM. V was clipped by 2 bases and J by 2 bases, with 9 bases between them. The CDR3 sequence is 14 residues long. The CDR3 DNA follows: TGTGCCAGCAGTTTAGACGGGGGGAACTATGGCTACACCTTC. Its protein product is CASSLDGGNYGYTF.

The chain has TRBV19 and TRBJ2-3; 7 bases align to TRBD1. Germline V CDR1 and CDR2: LNHDA, SQIVND (reference sequence). This CDR3 comprises 14 residues. V lost 4 bases to trimming and J lost 5 bases; unmatched junction nucleotides: 6. For the CDR3, the DNA is TGTGCCAGTAGTACCGACAGGGAGCAAGATACGCAGTATTTT. Its translation is CASSTDREQDTQYF.

J is TRBJ2-7 and V is TRBV7-2; D is perhaps TRBD1 (6 bases). Germline CDR1 reads SGHTA; CDR2 reads FQGNSA. The ends were cut back, 2 bases at V and 6 bases at J, with 14 bases in the middle. This CDR3 comprises 14 residues. The CDR3 nucleotides read TGTGCCAGCAGCTTAAGCGGCAGGGGAACCGAGCAGTACTTC. Translated, it gives CASSLSGRGTEQYF.

The chain couples TRBV10-3 to TRBJ2-1; 7 bases fit TRBD2. This CDR3 has 16 residues. Germline trimming cut 0 bases from V and 7 bases from J; bases unmatched to any gene: 9. Germline-derived CDR1 and CDR2 are ENHRY and SYGVKD. The CDR3 coding sequence is TGTGCCATCAGTGAGTCTAAGGGTAGCGGGTCAAATGAGCAGTTCTTC. Protein: CAISESKGSGSNEQFF.

The chain uses TRBV12-5 and TRBJ2-2, with 7 bases identical to TRBD1. Per the germline V gene, CDR1 is LGHNT and CDR2 is FRNRAP. The CDR3 loop spans 16 amino acids. V gave up 5 bases and J gave up 6 bases; unmatched junction bases: 12. The CDR3 nucleotides are TGTGCTAGTGGTCCGGAACAGGGGATACCCTCCGGGGAGCTGTTTTTT. Its translation is CASGPEQGIPSGELFF.

CDR3: CASGRDNTDTQYF. CDR3 in DNA: TGCGCCAGCGGCAGGGACAACACAGATACGCAGTATTTT. J is TRBJ2-3 and V is TRBV5-1; D is perhaps TRBD1 (6 bases). Deletions cut 7 bases from V and 2 bases from J, with 11 bases between. The CDR3 covers 13 residues. Germline-derived CDR1 and CDR2 are SGHRS and YFSETQ.